These T cell receptor beta chains were read from a single sample in a study of shared clonotypes between healthy human individuals. Only in-frame clones appear in the TCRdb table, and some are missing; sequencing was by immunoSEQ multiplex PCR. Here the sample spans 2 million to 2.5 million clones, roughly 92% being singletons. The specimen was naive CD4+ T cells from PBMCs. The receptors were sampled from a man between 18 and 35 years old in good health. Some clones in this sample may be carry-over from other donors' samples. The CDR3 runs from the conserved cysteine through the conserved F or W. Each record gives: V gene, clone size, CDR3 protein. For some rows the clone size is stated as once, few or many, or as a class when expanded; others skip it.

>TRBV7-8|NA
CASSFLDRDSYEQYF
>TRBV7-3|once
CASSLSFTGTGELFF
>TRBV27|NA
CASIPSGRYEQFF
>TRBV9|NA
CASSVGGAVSYNEQFF
>TRBV5-8|once
CASSFDRVIGNTIYF
>TRBV5-1|NA
CASSPQQGAYEQYF
>TRBV5-1|NA
CASSFLPRTSGNTDTQYF
>TRBV10-3|NA
CAINLGGGTDTQYF
>TRBV7-2|once
CASSSPVAVGDIQYF
>TRBV10-3|NA
CAISVRGDYGYTF
>TRBV5-4|NA
CASSLPGGIHSPLHF
>TRBV5-1|NA
CASSATSGANVLTF
>TRBV28|NA
CASTGRQETQYF
>TRBV5-6|NA
CASSHRQGSRDTQYF
>TRBV2|NA
CASSPLRVSGANVLTF
>TRBV29-1|NA
CSVVSGIGIQYF
>TRBV30|NA
CAWIPLISGSRHEQYF
>TRBV15|NA
CATSRGGGRGTGELFF
>TRBV7-9|NA
CASSLRLDTHEKLFF
>TRBV18|NA
CASSPPETDTQYF
>TRBV30|NA
CAWSLGLAGVADTQYF
>TRBV4-1|once
CASSEAGTANIGELFF
>TRBV7-9|NA
CASSPRHTSGSTDTQYF
>TRBV11-2|NA
CASSLATVVAFF
>TRBV21-1|NA
CASRTDRQDTDTQYF
>TRBV6-1|NA
CASSFQGPTEAFF
>TRBV7-3|NA
CASSLGLVSTDTQYF
>TRBV10-3|NA
CAIRGLAGTNEQFF
>TRBV5-4|NA
CASSSPQRRYNEQFF
>TRBV29-1|NA
CSVRTGGSSYEQYF
>TRBV27|few
CASSYLGQREKLFF
>TRBV5-1|once
CASSSLGTGDGAGYTF
>TRBV7-9|NA
CASSSLGVYEQYF
>TRBV7-2|NA
CASSLAHRDGYGYTF
>TRBV14|once
CASSQVERESAEQYF
>TRBV30|NA
CAWSVPEGGKPYNEQFF
>TRBV6-5|NA
CASSYSGQGTSYEQYF
>TRBV29-1|NA
CSVEEGRSYEQYF
>TRBV10-3|NA
CAISETVNTEAFF
>TRBV5-4|NA
CASSVPGQVLREYF
>TRBV27|NA
CASRTVRESIDTQYF
>TRBV28|NA
CASKKREEQFF
>TRBV27|NA
CASSYRDRPYEQYF
>TRBV18|NA
CASSPLGGNPSEQYF
>TRBV7-8|NA
CASNPRGGLGYNEQFF
>TRBV7-8|NA
CASSSRGATDTQYF
>TRBV5-6|NA
CASSIRDTSYGYTF
>TRBV21-1|NA
CASLSTDTQYF
>TRBV11-2|NA
CASSWDRETQYF
>TRBV5-1|NA
CASRQDVNTEAFF
>TRBV5-1|NA
CASSGGPGFGRETQYF
>TRBV29-1|NA
CSVVLPNEKLFF
>TRBV7-8|NA
CASSDRWDGRTTQYF
>TRBV28|NA
CASRWTVGSYEQYF
>TRBV7-3|once
CASSTGLAGGTDTQYF
>TRBV20-1|NA
CSASKIGEQYF
>TRBV5-6|NA
CASSSRQGLSGNTIYF
>TRBV28|NA
CASSDNGTPKAFF
>TRBV7-9|NA
CASSALVGDTQYF